Here is one T cell receptor (beta chain) with its context. This clone was observed a single time. Its antigen is still unknown. No base qualities exist here, and no much larger clone lies one base off it. This entry is derived from a study of shared clonotypes between healthy human individuals (dated by TCRdb to between 2020 and 2021). Notes on the research overall: The cohort included three men and a couple of women between 18 and 49 years of age. For each donor, CD4 naive and CD4 memory were each run on three plates, CD8 naive on two plates, and CD8 memory on one plate. Blood TCR repertoires of 5 or 6 healthy adults were deeply sequenced to estimate repertoire size and the extent of clonotype sharing between individuals. Different laboratories and diverse techniques were used to prepare libraries and sequence TCR repertoires, to increase sequencing depth and limit assay-specific biases. Between about 0.8 and 9 billion PBMCs per donor were obtained by leukapheresis. Beyond this particular receptor, the publication reports: Larger estimated clonotype richness was generally found for naive subsets than for memory subsets. Compared with non-shared clonotypes, the clonotypes found in all four sorted-subset donors had higher generation probabilities. Because the study included only a small number of donors, the genetic and exposure-history diversity represented was limited. Pairwise subsampling indicated that sequencing depth was expected to affect the degree of clonotype sharing among donors. Sampling was restricted to blood, and TCR repertoires in tissue are likely to differ from TCR repertoires in blood. Roughly 5.2% of naive CD4, 3.5% of naive CD8, 2.3% of memory CD4, and roughly 0.4% of memory CD8 clonotypes were shared across a few donors. Incomplete sequencing was indicated by rarefaction of sorted-subset datasets, despite the large sequencing depth.

Measured from the cysteine to the phenylalanine, the CDR3 is 17 residues long. Only CDR3 DNA remains: 51 bases, in frame from the first base. Looking up the germline V gene yields CDR1 SGHDT and CDR2 YYEEEE. At the junction V is shortened by 0 bases and J by 7 bases; bases outside the gene matches: 11. For the CD8 naive samples, CD45RO-negative cells were positively selected for CCR7, yielding a CD45RA+CCR7+ population from which TemRA cells were excluded. Healthy HIV-negative adults with no recently reported acute infections or vaccinations were included as donors. Only Caucasian adults living in Nashville, Tennessee, USA were represented among the donors. After blood collection by leukapheresis, PBMCs were isolated using Ficoll-Histopaque density gradient centrifugation and then cryopreserved in the vapor phase of liquid nitrogen. Purity and quantity of every magnetically sorted T cell population were checked by analytical flow cytometry. Each sorted fraction had its genomic DNA isolated and then quantified by UV absorbance on a Nanodrop 2000c.

Using the deep immunoSEQ assay, multiplex PCR amplified TCR CDR3 regions from genomic DNA. Genomic DNA extracted from each cell subset was distributed evenly over all wells of several immunoSEQ 96-well plates, and each plate served as one replicate. For sorted subsets, about 0.2 ug genomic DNA, equal to tens of thousands of T cell genomes, was loaded into each replicate PCR. The purified libraries were quantified using a Qubit 3.0 fluorometer, sized with a Bioanalyzer 2100, and then quantified again using the KAPA Library Quantification kit. Every immunoSEQ 96-well plate was sequenced on a separate single-read 150-cycle Illumina NextSeq 550 flow cell. For the original study's pipeline: Because the immunoSEQ output included only junctional sequences and no quality scores, the filtering could not be the same as the filtering used for full-length reads. Sequences were annotated with PyIR, a Python wrapper for IgBLAST v1.9, and V/J genes and CDR3 were assigned using IMGT germline references. Reads with weak V/J assignments (E-value above 1e-6), missing CDR3, stop codons, out-of-frame junctions, or ambiguous translated residues were removed. V3J clonotypes were defined as sequences sharing the same inferred V gene, J gene, and CDR3 amino acid sequence. To compute the percentage overlap between repertoires, the number of shared unique clonotypes was divided by the size of the smaller repertoire. Three approaches were used to assess repertoire richness: RTK rarefaction, the Chao1 estimator, and Recon v2.1 estimates of unobserved clonotypes. Generation probabilities were computed with OLGA for all TCRbeta clonotypes obtained by the gDNA method from several donors. Imported from immuneACCESS, the table was reduced by TCRdb to in-frame sequences with V and J called. These copies leave out some clones; in studies compared against another copy, an unresolved V gene accounts for under half, and the cause of the remainder is not known. That table is the source of V, J and clone size, and D and trimming were worked out from the DNA. This sample comprises some 740,000 clones, around 92% of them detected only once. Of the sample, nearly 25% falls within the top ten clones.

Input material: naive CD8+ T cells sorted from blood. The meaning of the sample's cell subset or site label: CD45RA+CCR7+. The TCR comes from a man aged 30 to 45 in good health. Here the chain combines TRBV5-6 and TRBJ1-4; 8 junctional bases match TRBD1. The DNA sequence reads TGTGCCAGCAGCTTGGCGGACAGGGCAATAATTGGTGAAAAACTGTTTTTT. Its translation reads: CASSLADRAIIGEKLFF.